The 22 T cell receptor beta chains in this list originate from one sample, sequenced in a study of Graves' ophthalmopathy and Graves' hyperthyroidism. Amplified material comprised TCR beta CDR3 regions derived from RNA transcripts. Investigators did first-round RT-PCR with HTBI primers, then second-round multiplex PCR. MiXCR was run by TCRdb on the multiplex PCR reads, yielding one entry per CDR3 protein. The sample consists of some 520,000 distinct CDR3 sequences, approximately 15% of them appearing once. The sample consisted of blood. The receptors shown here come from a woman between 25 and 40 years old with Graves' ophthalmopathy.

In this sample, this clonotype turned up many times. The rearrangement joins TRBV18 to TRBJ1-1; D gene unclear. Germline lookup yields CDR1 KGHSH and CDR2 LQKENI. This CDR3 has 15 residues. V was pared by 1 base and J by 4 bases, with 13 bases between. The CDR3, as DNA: TGTGCCAGCTCACCACAGCAAGGGATTATCACTGAAGCTTTCTTT. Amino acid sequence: CASSPQQGIITEAFF.

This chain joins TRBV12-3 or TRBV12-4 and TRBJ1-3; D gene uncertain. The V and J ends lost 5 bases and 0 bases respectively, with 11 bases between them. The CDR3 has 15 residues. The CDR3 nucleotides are TGTGCCAGCAGTGCCGTGGGGTCCTCTGGAAACACCATATATTTT. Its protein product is CASSAVGSSGNTIYF.

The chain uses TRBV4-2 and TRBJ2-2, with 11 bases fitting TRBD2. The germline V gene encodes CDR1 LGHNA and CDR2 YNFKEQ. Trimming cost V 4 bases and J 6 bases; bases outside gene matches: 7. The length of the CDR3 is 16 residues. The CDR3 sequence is CASSRGTSGEAGELFF. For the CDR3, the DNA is TGTGCCAGCAGCCGAGGGACTAGCGGAGAGGCCGGGGAGCTGTTTTTT.

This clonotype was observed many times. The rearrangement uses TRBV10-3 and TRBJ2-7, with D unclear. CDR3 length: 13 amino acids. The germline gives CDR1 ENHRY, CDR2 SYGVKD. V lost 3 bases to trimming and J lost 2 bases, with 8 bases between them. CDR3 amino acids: CAISDTRTYEQYF. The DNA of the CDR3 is TGTGCCATCAGTGATACCCGAACCTACGAGCAGTACTTC.

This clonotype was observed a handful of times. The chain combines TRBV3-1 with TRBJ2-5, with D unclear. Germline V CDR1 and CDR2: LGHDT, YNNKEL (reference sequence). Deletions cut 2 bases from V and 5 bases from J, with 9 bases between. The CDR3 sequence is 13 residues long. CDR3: CASSQYGGETQYF. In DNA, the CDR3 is TGTGCCAGCAGCCAATATGGCGGTGAGACCCAGTACTTC.

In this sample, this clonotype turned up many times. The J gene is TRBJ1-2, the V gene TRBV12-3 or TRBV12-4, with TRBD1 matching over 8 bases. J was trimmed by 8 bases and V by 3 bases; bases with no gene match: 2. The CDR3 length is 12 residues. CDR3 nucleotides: TGTGCCAGCAGTTTCGCAGGGGGCGGCTACACCTTC. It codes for CASSFAGGGYTF.

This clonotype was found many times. The CDR3 loop is CSASVTLQETQYF. The CDR3 DNA sequence: TGCAGTGCTAGTGTAACCCTCCAAGAGACCCAGTACTTC. V and J are TRBV20-1 and TRBJ2-5; D call uncertain. CDR1 is DFQATT and CDR2 is SNEGSKA in the germline V gene (reference sequence). The germline V and J ends were trimmed by 3 bases and 1 base, with 9 bases remaining between them. The CDR3 totals 13 residues.

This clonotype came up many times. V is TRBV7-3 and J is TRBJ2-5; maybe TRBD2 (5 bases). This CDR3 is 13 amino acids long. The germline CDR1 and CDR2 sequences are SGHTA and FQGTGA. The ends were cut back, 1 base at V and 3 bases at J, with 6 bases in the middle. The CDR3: CASSLNGKETQYF. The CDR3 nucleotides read TGTGCCAGCAGCTTAAACGGGAAAGAGACCCAGTACTTC.

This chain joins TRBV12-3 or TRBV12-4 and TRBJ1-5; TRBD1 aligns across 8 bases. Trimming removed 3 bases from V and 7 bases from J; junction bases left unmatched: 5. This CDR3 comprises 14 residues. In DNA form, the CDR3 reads TGTGCCAGCAGTTTGGTGGACAGGGCGCAGCCCCAGCATTTT. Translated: CASSLVDRAQPQHF.

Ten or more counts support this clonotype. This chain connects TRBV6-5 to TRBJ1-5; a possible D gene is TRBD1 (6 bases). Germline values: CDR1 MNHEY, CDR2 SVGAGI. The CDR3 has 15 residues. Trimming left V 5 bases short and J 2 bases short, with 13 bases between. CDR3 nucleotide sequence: TGTGCCAGCAGTCCTTCCAGGGGAGGCAATCAGCCCCAGCATTTT. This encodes CASSPSRGGNQPQHF.

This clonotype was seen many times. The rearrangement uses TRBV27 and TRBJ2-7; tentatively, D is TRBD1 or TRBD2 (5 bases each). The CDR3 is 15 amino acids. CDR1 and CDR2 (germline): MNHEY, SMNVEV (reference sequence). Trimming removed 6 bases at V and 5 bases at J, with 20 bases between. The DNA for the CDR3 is TGTGCCAGCAGGGGCTTAGGGGACCTGGGCCACGAGCAGTACTTC. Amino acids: CASRGLGDLGHEQYF.

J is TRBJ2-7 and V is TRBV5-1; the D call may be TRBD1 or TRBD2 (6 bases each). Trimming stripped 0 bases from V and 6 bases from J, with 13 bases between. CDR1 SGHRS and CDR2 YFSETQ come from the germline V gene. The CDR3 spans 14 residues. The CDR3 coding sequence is TGCGCCAGCAGCTTGGCACAGGGAGGAGGCGAGCAGTACTTC. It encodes CASSLAQGGGEQYF.

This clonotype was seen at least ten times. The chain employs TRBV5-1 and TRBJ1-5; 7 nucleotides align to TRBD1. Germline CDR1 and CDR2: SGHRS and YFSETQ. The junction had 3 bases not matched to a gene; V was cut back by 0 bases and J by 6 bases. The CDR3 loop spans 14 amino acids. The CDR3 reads CASSLDNRGQPQHF. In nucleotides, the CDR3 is TGCGCCAGCAGCTTGGACAACAGGGGTCAGCCCCAGCATTTT.

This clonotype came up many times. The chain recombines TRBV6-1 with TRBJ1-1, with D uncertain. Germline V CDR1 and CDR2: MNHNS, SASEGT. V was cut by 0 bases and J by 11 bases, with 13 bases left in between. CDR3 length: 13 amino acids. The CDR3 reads CASSEARSGRAFF. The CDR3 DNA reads TGTGCCAGCAGTGAAGCGCGGTCCGGGAGGGCTTTCTTT.

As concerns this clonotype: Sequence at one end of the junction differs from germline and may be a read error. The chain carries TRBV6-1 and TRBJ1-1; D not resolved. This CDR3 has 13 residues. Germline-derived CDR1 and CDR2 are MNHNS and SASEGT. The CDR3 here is CASRPVMNTDAFF. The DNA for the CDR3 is TGTGCCAGCCGGCCAGTAATGAACACTGATGCTTTCTTT.

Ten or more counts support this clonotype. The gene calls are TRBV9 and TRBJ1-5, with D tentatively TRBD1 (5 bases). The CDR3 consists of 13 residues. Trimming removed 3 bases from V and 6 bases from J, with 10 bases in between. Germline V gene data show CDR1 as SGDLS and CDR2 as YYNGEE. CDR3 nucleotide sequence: TGTGCCAGCAGCGCCGGGGGTACTCAGCCCCAGCATTTT. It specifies CASSAGGTQPQHF.

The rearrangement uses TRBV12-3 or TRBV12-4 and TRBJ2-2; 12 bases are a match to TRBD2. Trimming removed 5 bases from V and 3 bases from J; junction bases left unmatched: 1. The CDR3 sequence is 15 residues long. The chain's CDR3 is CASSASGRDTGELFF. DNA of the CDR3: TGTGCCAGCAGTGCTAGCGGGAGGGACACCGGGGAGCTGTTTTTT.

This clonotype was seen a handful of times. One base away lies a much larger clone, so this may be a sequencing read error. The DNA for the CDR3 is TGTGCCAGCAGACCTACTAGCGGGAGAGGAGAGACCAAGTACTTC. It codes for CASRPTSGRGETKYF. This chain joins TRBV14 and TRBJ2-5; TRBD2 matches at 11 bases. This CDR3 spans 15 amino acids. In germline, CDR1 is SGHDN, CDR2 FVKESK.

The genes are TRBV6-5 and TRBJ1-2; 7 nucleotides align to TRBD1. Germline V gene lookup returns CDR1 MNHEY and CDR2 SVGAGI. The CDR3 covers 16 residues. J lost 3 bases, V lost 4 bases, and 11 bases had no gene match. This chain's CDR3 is CASSLNTGEIDYGYTF. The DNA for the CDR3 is TGTGCCAGCAGTTTGAACACAGGGGAGATCGACTATGGCTACACCTTC.

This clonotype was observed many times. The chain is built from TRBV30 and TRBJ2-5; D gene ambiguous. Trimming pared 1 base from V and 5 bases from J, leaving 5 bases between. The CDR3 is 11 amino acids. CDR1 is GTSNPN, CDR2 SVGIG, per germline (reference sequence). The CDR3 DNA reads TGTGCCTGGAGTGGTGTGGAGACCCAGTACTTC. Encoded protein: CAWSGVETQYF.

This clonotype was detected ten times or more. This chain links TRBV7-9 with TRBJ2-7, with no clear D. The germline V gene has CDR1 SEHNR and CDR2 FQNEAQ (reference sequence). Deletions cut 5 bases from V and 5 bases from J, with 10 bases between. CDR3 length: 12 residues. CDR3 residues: CASSSRGDEQYF. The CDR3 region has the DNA TGTGCCAGCAGCAGCCGTGGGGACGAGCAGTACTTC.

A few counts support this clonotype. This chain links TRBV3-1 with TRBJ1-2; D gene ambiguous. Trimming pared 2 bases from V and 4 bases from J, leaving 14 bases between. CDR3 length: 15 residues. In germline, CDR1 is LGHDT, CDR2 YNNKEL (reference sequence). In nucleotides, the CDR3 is TGTGCCAGCAGCCAACGTGTCGAGTCTATCTATGGCTACACCTTC. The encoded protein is CASSQRVESIYGYTF.